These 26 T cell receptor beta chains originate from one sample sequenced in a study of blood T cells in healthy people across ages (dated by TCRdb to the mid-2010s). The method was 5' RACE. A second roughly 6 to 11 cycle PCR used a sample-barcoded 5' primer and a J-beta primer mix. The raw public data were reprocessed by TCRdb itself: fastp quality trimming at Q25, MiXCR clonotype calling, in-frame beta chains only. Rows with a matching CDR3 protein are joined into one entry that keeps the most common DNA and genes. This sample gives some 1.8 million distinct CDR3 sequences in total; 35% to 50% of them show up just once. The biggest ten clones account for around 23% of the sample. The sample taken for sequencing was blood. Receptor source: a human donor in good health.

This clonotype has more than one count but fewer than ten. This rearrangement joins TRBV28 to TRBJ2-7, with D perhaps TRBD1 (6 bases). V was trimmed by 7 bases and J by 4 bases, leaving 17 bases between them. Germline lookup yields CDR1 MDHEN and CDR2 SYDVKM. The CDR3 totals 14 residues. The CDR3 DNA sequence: TGTGCCAGCACCCAACTACAGGGTTCTTACGAGCAGTACTTC. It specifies CASTQLQGSYEQYF.

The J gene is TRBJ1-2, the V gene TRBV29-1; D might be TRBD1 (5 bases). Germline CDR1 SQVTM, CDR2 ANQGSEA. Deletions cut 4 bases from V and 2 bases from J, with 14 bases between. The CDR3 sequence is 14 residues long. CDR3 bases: TGCAGCGTTGGCGGGGGGGGATCCAACTATGGCTACACCTTC. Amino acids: CSVGGGGSNYGYTF.

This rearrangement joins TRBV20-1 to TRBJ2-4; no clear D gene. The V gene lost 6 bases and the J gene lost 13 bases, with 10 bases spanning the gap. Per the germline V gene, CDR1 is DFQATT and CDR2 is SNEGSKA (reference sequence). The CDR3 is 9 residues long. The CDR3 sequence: CSAPKEQYF. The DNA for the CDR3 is TGCAGTGCCCCGAAAGAGCAGTACTTC.

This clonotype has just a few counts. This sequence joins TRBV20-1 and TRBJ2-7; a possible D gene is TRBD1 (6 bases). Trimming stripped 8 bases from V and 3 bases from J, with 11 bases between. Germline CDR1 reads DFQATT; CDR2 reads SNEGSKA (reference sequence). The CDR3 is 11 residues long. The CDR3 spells CSSRDNYEQYF. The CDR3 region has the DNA TGCAGTTCCCGGGACAACTACGAGCAGTACTTC.

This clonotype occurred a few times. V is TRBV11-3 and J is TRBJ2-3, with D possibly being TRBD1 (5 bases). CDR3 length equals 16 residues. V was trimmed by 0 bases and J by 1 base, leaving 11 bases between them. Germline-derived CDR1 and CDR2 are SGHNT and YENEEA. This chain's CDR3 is CASSLETGRGTDTQYF. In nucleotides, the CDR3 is TGTGCCAGCAGCTTAGAAACAGGCAGGGGCACAGATACGCAGTATTTT.

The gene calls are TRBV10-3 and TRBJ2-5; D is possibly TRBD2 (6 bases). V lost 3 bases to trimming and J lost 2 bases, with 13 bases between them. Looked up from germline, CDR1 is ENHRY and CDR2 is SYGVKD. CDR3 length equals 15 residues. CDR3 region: CAISDTGDIQETQYF. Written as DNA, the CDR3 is TGTGCCATCAGTGACACGGGAGACATACAAGAGACCCAGTACTTC.

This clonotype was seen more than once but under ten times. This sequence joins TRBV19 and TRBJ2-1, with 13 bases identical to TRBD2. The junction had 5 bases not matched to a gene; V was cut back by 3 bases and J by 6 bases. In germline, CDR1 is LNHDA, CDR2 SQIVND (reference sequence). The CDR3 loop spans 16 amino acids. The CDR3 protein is CASSMTGTSGANEQFF. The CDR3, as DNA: TGTGCCAGTAGTATGACCGGGACTAGCGGGGCCAATGAGCAGTTCTTC.

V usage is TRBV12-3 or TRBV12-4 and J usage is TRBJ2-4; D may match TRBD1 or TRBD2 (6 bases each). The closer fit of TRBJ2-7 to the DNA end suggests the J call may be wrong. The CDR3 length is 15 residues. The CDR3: CASTLSAGTTYEQYF. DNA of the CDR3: TGTGCCAGCACCTTGTCGGCGGGGACAACCTACGAGCAGTACTTC.

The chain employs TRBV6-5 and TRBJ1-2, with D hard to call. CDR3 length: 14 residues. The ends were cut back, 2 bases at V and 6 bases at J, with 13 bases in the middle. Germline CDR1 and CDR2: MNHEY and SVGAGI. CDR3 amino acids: CASSYPGDGDGYTF. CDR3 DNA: TGTGCCAGCAGTTACCCCGGGGATGGGGATGGCTACACCTTC.

This CDR3 is CASSLRERSYNEQFF. CDR3 nucleotide sequence: TGCGCCAGCAGCCTGAGGGAGCGCTCCTACAATGAGCAGTTCTTC. V usage is TRBV4-3 and J usage is TRBJ2-1, with D possibly TRBD2 on 5 matching bases. V was trimmed by 4 bases and J by 0 bases, leaving 10 bases between them. Germline-derived CDR1 and CDR2 are LGHNA and YSLEER. The CDR3 contains 15 residues.

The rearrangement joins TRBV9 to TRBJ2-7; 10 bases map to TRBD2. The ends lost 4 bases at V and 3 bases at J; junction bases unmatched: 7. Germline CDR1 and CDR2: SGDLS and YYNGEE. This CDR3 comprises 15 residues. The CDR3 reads CASSLEASGGYEQYF. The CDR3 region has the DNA TGTGCCAGCAGCCTAGAGGCTAGCGGGGGCTACGAGCAGTACTTC.

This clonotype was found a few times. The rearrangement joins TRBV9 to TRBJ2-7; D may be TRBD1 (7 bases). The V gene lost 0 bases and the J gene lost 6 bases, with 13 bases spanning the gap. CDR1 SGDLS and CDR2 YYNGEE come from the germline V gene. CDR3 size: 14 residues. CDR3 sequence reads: CASSVVQGGSEQYF. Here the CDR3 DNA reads TGTGCCAGCAGCGTAGTTCAGGGGGGCTCCGAGCAGTACTTC.

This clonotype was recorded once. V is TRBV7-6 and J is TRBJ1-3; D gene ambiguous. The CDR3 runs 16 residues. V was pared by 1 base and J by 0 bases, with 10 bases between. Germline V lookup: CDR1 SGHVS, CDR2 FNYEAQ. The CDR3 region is CASSLGGVRSGNTIYF. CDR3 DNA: TGTGCCAGCAGCTTAGGAGGCGTTCGCTCTGGAAACACCATATATTTT.

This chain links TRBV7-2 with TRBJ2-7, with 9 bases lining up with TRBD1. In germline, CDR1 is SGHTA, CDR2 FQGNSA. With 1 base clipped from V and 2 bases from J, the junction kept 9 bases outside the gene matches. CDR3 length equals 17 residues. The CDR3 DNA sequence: TGTGCCAGCAGCTTAGGTCCGATAGGGACAGGGCCCTACGAGCAGTACTTC. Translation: CASSLGPIGTGPYEQYF.

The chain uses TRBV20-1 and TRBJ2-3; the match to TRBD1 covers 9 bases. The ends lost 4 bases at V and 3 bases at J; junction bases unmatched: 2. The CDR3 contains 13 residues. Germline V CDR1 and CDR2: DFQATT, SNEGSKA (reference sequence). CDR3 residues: CSAIDRGTDTQYF. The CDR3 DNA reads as TGCAGTGCTATAGACAGGGGGACAGATACGCAGTATTTT.

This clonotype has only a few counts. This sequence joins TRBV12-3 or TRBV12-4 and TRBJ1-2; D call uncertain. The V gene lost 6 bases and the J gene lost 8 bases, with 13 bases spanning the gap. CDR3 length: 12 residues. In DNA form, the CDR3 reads TGTGCCAGCAGGCGTGTGGAGAGAGGCTACACCTTC. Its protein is CASRRVERGYTF.

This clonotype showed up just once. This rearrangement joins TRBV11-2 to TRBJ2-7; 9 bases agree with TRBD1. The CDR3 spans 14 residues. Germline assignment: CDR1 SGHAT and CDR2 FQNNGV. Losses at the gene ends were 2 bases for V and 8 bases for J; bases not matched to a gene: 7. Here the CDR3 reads CASSLQTGGDQQYF. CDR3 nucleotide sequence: TGTGCCAGCAGCTTACAGACAGGGGGGGACCAGCAGTACTTC.

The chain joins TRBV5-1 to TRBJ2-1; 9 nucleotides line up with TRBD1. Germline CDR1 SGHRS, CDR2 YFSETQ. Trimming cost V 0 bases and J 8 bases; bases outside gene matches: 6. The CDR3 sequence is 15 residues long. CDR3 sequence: CASSLDGQGFYEQFF. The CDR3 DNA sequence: TGCGCCAGCAGCTTGGACGGACAGGGGTTTTATGAGCAGTTCTTC.

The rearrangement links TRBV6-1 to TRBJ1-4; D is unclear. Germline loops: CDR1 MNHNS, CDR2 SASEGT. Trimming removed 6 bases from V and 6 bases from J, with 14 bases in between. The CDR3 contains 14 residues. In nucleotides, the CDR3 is TGTGCCAGCAGGGAGTTTCGCAGCGATGAAAAACTGTTTTTT. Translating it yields CASREFRSDEKLFF.

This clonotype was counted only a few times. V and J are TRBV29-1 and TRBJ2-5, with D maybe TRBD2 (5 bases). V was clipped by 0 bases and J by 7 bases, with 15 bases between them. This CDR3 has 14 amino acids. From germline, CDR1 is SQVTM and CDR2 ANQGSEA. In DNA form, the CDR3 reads TGCAGCGTTGAAGATCAAGGAGGCGCCGGGACCCAGTACTTC. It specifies CSVEDQGGAGTQYF.

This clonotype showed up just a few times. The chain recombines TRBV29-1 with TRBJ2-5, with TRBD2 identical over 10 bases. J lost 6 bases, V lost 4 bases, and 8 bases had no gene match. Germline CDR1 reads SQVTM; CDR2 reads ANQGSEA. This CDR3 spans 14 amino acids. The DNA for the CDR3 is TGCAGCGTTGTAGTCGGACTAGCGGATAAGACCCAGTACTTC. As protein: CSVVVGLADKTQYF.

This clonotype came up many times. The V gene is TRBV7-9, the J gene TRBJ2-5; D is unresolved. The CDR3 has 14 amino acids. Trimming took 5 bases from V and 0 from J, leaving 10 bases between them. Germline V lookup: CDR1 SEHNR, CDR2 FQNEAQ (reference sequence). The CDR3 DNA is TGTGCCAGCAGCCCCCGTTCGTACCAAGAGACCCAGTACTTC. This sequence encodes CASSPRSYQETQYF.

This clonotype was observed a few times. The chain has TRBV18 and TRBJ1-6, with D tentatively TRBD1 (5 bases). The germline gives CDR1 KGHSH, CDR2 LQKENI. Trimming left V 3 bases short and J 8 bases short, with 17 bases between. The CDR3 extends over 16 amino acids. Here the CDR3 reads CASSPLTGTGDSPLHF. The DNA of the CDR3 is TGTGCCAGCTCACCCCTAACCGGGACGGGAGATTCACCCCTCCACTTT.

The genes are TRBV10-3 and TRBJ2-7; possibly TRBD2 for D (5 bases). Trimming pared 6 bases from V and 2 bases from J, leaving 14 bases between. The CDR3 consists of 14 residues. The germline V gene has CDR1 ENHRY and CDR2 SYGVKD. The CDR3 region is CAIRSTGITYEQYF. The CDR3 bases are TGTGCCATCAGAAGTACCGGGATCACCTACGAGCAGTACTTC.

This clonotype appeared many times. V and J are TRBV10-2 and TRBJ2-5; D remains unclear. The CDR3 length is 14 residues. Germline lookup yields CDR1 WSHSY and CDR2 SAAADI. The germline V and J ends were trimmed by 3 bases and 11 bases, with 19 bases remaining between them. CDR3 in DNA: TGCGCCAGCAGTGAAGCGACGGACCTGGTGGAGCAGTACTTC. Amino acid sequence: CASSEATDLVEQYF.

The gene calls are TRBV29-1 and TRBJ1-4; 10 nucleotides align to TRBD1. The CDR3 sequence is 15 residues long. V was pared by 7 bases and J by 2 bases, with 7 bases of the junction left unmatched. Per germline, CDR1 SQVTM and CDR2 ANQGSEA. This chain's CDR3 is CSARDRGMTNEKLFF. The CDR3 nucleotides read TGCAGCGCCCGGGACAGGGGAATGACTAATGAAAAACTGTTTTTT.